Presented here are 26 T cell receptor beta chains from one specimen sequenced in a study of identifying expanded T cells in peripheral blood. The protocol was immunoSEQ multiplex PCR, while the TCRdb copy is restricted to in-frame clones and leaves out a portion. The profile covers about 89,000 clones, with about 86% appearing a single time and 5.6% taken by the ten largest. The sequenced sample consisted of blood. Every receptor here comes from a person aged 18-69 years in good health.

The chain is built from TRBV2 and TRBJ1-2, with 8 bases lining up with TRBD1. CDR1 and CDR2 (germline): SNHLY, FYNNEI. J was trimmed by 6 bases and V by 8 bases; bases with no gene match: 2. The CDR3 loop spans 11 amino acids. The DNA for the CDR3 is TGTGCCAGCCAGGGGGCGCATGGCTACACCTTC. It codes for CASQGAHGYTF.

The V call is TRBV2, the J call TRBJ1-1; maybe TRBD1 (5 bases). Germline V CDR1 and CDR2: SNHLY, FYNNEI. V dropped 4 bases and J dropped 3 bases, with 6 bases sitting between them. The CDR3 length is 12 residues. The chain's CDR3 is CASSGGYTEAFF. The CDR3 region has the DNA TGTGCCAGCAGTGGGGGGTACACTGAAGCTTTCTTT.

This clone was seen a single time. J is TRBJ1-2 and V is TRBV7-9; D ambiguous. The length of the CDR3 is 13 residues. The germline V gene encodes CDR1 SEHNR and CDR2 FQNEAQ (reference sequence). V was trimmed by 4 bases and J by 2 bases, leaving 8 bases between them. CDR3 sequence: CASSSDLNYGYTF. The CDR3 DNA is TGTGCCAGCAGCTCGGACCTAAACTATGGCTACACCTTC.

This clone occurred once. V is TRBV2 and J is TRBJ1-2; 7 bases line up with TRBD1. The CDR3 is 15 amino acids. Germline V gene lookup returns CDR1 SNHLY and CDR2 FYNNEI. V trimming: 6 bases; J trimming: 4 bases; junction bases outside the gene matches: 11. The CDR3 coding sequence is TGTGCCAGCAGGGTACAGGGGATCTCGGCCTATGGCTACACCTTC. The encoded protein is CASRVQGISAYGYTF. The full variable domain, completed using reference TRBV2 and TRBJ1-2, is EPEVTQTPSHQVTQMGQEVILRCVPISNHLYFYWYRQILGQKVEFLVSFYNNEISEKSEIFDDQFSVERPDGSNFTLKIRSTKLEDSAMYFCASRVQGISAYGYTFGSGTRLTVV.

The chain recombines TRBV25-1 with TRBJ2-7; TRBD2 aligns across 9 bases. Per germline, CDR1 MGHDK and CDR2 SYGVNS. Trimming took 4 bases from V and 3 from J; bases not matched to a gene: 16. CDR3 length: 18 residues. The CDR3 region has the DNA TGTGCCAGCAGTGGAGTTGTCGCGAGCGGGGGGTACATCTACGAGCAGTACTTC. Translation: CASSGVVASGGYIYEQYF.

The chain carries TRBV29-1 and TRBJ1-2; 10 positions agree with TRBD1. CDR1 is SQVTM, CDR2 ANQGSEA, per germline. The CDR3 runs 16 residues. Germline trimming cut 6 bases from V and 4 bases from J; bases unmatched to any gene: 14. CDR3 sequence: CSVDRQGASVGYGYTF. The CDR3 coding sequence is TGCAGCGTCGATAGACAGGGGGCGAGTGTGGGCTATGGCTACACCTTC.

The rearrangement uses TRBV9 and TRBJ2-1, with unresolved D. This CDR3 is 15 amino acids long. Per the germline V gene, CDR1 is SGDLS and CDR2 is YYNGEE. Trimming took 0 bases from V and 2 from J, leaving 9 bases between them. The CDR3 region is CASSVAPGPYNEQFF. CDR3 DNA: TGTGCCAGCAGCGTAGCCCCAGGACCCTACAATGAGCAGTTCTTC.

The gene calls are TRBV7-2 and TRBJ1-2; D gene unclear. The germline V gene encodes CDR1 SGHTA and CDR2 FQGNSA. The CDR3 spans 11 residues. The V end lost 2 bases, the J end lost 10 bases, and 8 bases lay between the germline ends. As DNA, the CDR3 is TGTGCCAGCAGCTTAAGAAGGGACTACACCTTC. This encodes CASSLRRDYTF. Full variable domain (missing parts from reference TRBV7-2 and TRBJ1-2): GAGVSQSPSNKVTEKGKDVELRCDPISGHTALYWYRQSLGQGLEFLIYFQGNSAPDKSGLPSDRFSAERTGGSVSTLTIQRTQQEDSAVYLCASSLRRDYTFGSGTRLTVV.

This chain joins TRBV6-1 and TRBJ1-6; D ambiguous. CDR3 size: 18 residues. Per germline, CDR1 MNHNS and CDR2 SASEGT. The V end was cut by 4 bases, the J end by 4 bases, with 20 bases between. The CDR3 nucleotides read TGTGCCAGCAGTGGACCTCTTACTGACGGTGATTATAATTCACCCCTCCACTTT. Its protein product is CASSGPLTDGDYNSPLHF.

This clone was found a few times. J is TRBJ2-5 and V is TRBV5-6; TRBD1 matches at 11 bases. CDR3 length: 15 residues. CDR1 is SGHDT and CDR2 is YYEEEE in the germline V gene. Trimming removed 4 bases from V and 1 base from J; junction bases left unmatched: 3. CDR3 nucleotide sequence: TGTGCCAGCAGCCCGGACAGGGGGCTCCAAGAGACCCAGTACTTC. Translation gives CASSPDRGLQETQYF.

A remark on this clone: Other DNA sequences in the same sample also yield this CDR3. V is TRBV6-1 and J is TRBJ2-7; unclear D gene. The CDR3 consists of 11 residues. Trimming took off 3 bases at V and 4 bases at J, with 4 bases between the two ends. The germline V gene has CDR1 MNHNS and CDR2 SASEGT. The CDR3 nucleotides are TGTGCCAGCAGTGAGGGGTACGAGCAGTACTTC. Translating gives CASSEGYEQYF.

The chain uses TRBV18 and TRBJ1-2; 7 nucleotides agree with TRBD1. The germline V gene has CDR1 KGHSH and CDR2 LQKENI. Trimming at V came to 3 bases and at J to 8 bases, leaving 9 bases not matched to a gene. This CDR3 comprises 14 residues. The CDR3 reads CASSPPTGRLGYTF. The DNA of the CDR3 is TGTGCCAGCTCACCCCCGACAGGGCGCCTAGGCTACACCTTC.

The chain links TRBV19 to TRBJ2-2, with D hard to call. The ends were cut back, 4 bases at V and 6 bases at J, with 6 bases in the middle. Germline V gene lookup returns CDR1 LNHDA and CDR2 SQIVND (reference sequence). The CDR3 runs 12 residues. As DNA, the CDR3 is TGTGCCAGTAGTAACTCACCCGGGGAGCTGTTTTTT. Amino acids: CASSNSPGELFF.

This sequence joins TRBV30 and TRBJ2-7; 12 positions match TRBD1. CDR3 length: 16 amino acids. V was clipped by 2 bases and J by 5 bases; unmatched bases: 10. CDR1 and CDR2 (germline): GTSNPN, SVGIG (reference sequence). Here the CDR3 reads CAWSSIPGQGADEQYF. CDR3 DNA: TGTGCCTGGAGTTCGATCCCGGGACAGGGGGCGGACGAGCAGTACTTC. Full variable domain (outside the CDR3, taken from reference TRBV30 and TRBJ2-7): SQTIHQWPATLVQPVGSPLSLECTVEGTSNPNLYWYRQAAGRGLQLLFYSVGIGQISSEVPQNLSASRPQDRQFILSSKKLLLSDSGFYLCAWSSIPGQGADEQYFGPGTRLTVT.

The chain has TRBV2 and TRBJ1-1; D is unresolved. There are 15 residues in the CDR3. The ends were cut back, 2 bases at V and 1 base at J, with 11 bases in the middle. Germline CDR1 SNHLY, CDR2 FYNNEI. CDR3 amino acids: CASSEQLGRNTEAFF. CDR3 DNA: TGTGCCAGCAGTGAACAGTTGGGTAGGAACACTGAAGCTTTCTTT.

The genes are TRBV6-4 and TRBJ2-7; TRBD1 agrees at 7 bases. The CDR3 loop spans 16 amino acids. Trimming took 2 bases from V and 6 from J; bases not matched to a gene: 13. Germline lookup yields CDR1 MRHNA and CDR2 SNTAGT. The CDR3, as DNA: TGTGCCAGCAGTGACCGGGACAGACCTGTCTACGGCGAGCAGTACTTC. Protein sequence: CASSDRDRPVYGEQYF.

This clone was counted between two and nine times. The genes are TRBV6-5 and TRBJ2-7; 11 positions agree with TRBD1. V lost 8 bases to trimming and J lost 2 bases; unmatched junction nucleotides: 5. The germline V gene encodes CDR1 MNHEY and CDR2 SVGAGI. The length of the CDR3 is 14 residues. CDR3 residues: CASHGTGGPYEQYF. CDR3 nucleotide sequence: TGTGCCAGCCACGGGACAGGGGGACCCTACGAGCAGTACTTC.

The chain couples TRBV5-1 to TRBJ1-5; 7 nucleotides agree with TRBD1. With 0 bases clipped from V and 4 bases from J, the junction kept 10 bases outside the gene matches. Germline V gene sequence: CDR1 SGHRS, CDR2 YFSETQ. This CDR3 region has 17 residues. CDR3 nucleotide sequence: TGCGCCAGCAGCTTGGGCGTGGGATCAGGGGGAAATCAGCCCCAGCATTTT. This encodes CASSLGVGSGGNQPQHF. Combining the CDR3 with reference TRBV5-1 and TRBJ1-5 gives the whole variable domain KAGVTQTPRYLIKTRGQQVTLSCSPISGHRSVSWYQQTPGQGLQFLFEYFSETQRNKGNFPGRFSGRQFSNSRSEMNVSTLELGDSALYLCASSLGVGSGGNQPQHFGDGTRLSIL.

This chain links TRBV5-8 with TRBJ2-2; 9 bases are a match to TRBD1. V gave up 10 bases and J gave up 7 bases; unmatched junction bases: 11. The CDR3 runs to 14 residues. Germline CDR1 reads SGHTS; CDR2 reads YDEGEE. Here the CDR3 DNA reads TGTGCCTTACACCCGGGACAGGGATACGGGGAGCTGTTTTTT. Its translation is CALHPGQGYGELFF.

J is TRBJ2-1 and V is TRBV18; TRBD1 matches at 8 bases. CDR1 and CDR2 from the germline V gene are KGHSH and LQKENI. The V and J ends lost 5 bases and 7 bases, in that order; junction bases with no gene match: 10. This CDR3 has 15 amino acids. The CDR3 reads CASSVAGGFGNEQFF. The CDR3 DNA sequence: TGTGCCAGCTCAGTTGCAGGGGGCTTCGGGAATGAGCAGTTCTTC.

This clone was recorded once. The rearrangement joins TRBV19 to TRBJ2-3; maybe TRBD2 (6 bases). From germline, CDR1 is LNHDA and CDR2 SQIVND (reference sequence). Trimming took 6 bases from V and 5 from J, leaving 9 bases between them. The CDR3 spans 12 residues. The CDR3 sequence is CASSWDLDTQYF. The CDR3 bases are TGTGCCAGTAGCTGGGACTTAGATACGCAGTATTTT. The full variable domain, in which reference TRBV19 and TRBJ2-3 provide the parts outside the CDR3, is DGGITQSPKYLFRKEGQNVTLSCEQNLNHDAMYWYRQDPGQGLRLIYYSQIVNDFQKGDIAEGYSVSREKKESFPLTVTSAQKNPTAFYLCASSWDLDTQYFGPGTRLTVL.

The chain is built from TRBV19 and TRBJ2-7; no firm D call. V was pared by 5 bases and J by 5 bases, with 19 bases between. CDR3 length equals 15 residues. Germline lookup yields CDR1 LNHDA and CDR2 SQIVND (reference sequence). CDR3 residues: CASSADMGLANEQYF. As DNA, the CDR3 is TGTGCCAGTAGTGCCGACATGGGCTTGGCCAACGAGCAGTACTTC.

The CDR3 nucleotides are TGTGCCAGCACCTGGGGGGGAGAAGCTTTCTTT. Translated: CASTWGGEAFF. The genes are TRBV6-6 and TRBJ1-1, with D possibly matching TRBD1 (5 bases). Per germline, CDR1 MNHNY and CDR2 SVGAGI (reference sequence). Trimming shortened V by 7 bases and J by 8 bases, and 11 bases separated the two germline ends. The CDR3 covers 11 residues.

The chain links TRBV19 to TRBJ1-5, with 10 bases lining up with TRBD1. The germline V gene encodes CDR1 LNHDA and CDR2 SQIVND (reference sequence). Germline trimming cut 4 bases from V and 7 bases from J; bases unmatched to any gene: 7. The CDR3 has 15 amino acids. Written as DNA, the CDR3 is TGTGCCAGTAGTACGACAGGGGGCCCGGGGCAGCCCCAGCATTTT. Its translation is CASSTTGGPGQPQHF.

This clone was found a few times. The chain is built from TRBV27 and TRBJ1-6; D remains unclear. The CDR3 covers 15 residues. The V gene lost 2 bases and the J gene lost 10 bases, with 15 bases spanning the gap. Germline V gene sequence: CDR1 MNHEY, CDR2 SMNVEV (reference sequence). The CDR3 is CASSLGSGRASPLHF. CDR3 DNA sequence: TGTGCCAGCAGTTTAGGTTCTGGGAGGGCGTCACCCCTCCACTTT.

The rearrangement uses TRBV5-4 and TRBJ2-3; 9 bases are shared with TRBD2. V lost 2 bases, J lost 4 bases, and 5 bases stayed unmatched. The CDR3 totals 15 residues. Germline CDR1 reads SGHNT; CDR2 reads YYREEE (reference sequence). In DNA, the CDR3 is TGTGCCAGCAGCTTAGCGGGGGGTAGGGCAGATACGCAGTATTTT. As protein: CASSLAGGRADTQYF.